A single sample gave rise to the 20 T cell receptor beta chains below, sequenced in a study of graft-versus-host responses after intestinal transplantation. Their recognized antigens are unknown. TCRdb's table, derived via immunoSEQ multiplex PCR, lists solely in-frame clones and lacks some. Of more than 90,000 clones in the sample, 85% to 95% were seen once. The sequencing here drew on unstimulated CD8+ T cells sorted from spleen or lymph node cells, taken before intestinal transplant. Receptors originate from a human donor who received an intestinal transplant.

In nucleotides, the CDR3 is TGTGCCAGCACCTCTAGTCTGGATGAAAAACTGTTTTTT. Translating it yields CASTSSLDEKLFF. V is TRBV5-5 and J is TRBJ1-4; D is uncertain. V was pared by 6 bases and J by 6 bases, with 12 bases between. Germline loops: CDR1 SGHKS, CDR2 YYEKEE (reference sequence). The CDR3 is 13 residues long. The variable domain in full, with the rest retrieved from reference TRBV5-5 and TRBJ1-4, is DAGVTQSPTHLIKTRGQQVTLRCSPISGHKSVSWYQQVLGQGPQFIFQYYEKEERGRGNFPDRFSARQFPNYSSELNVNALLLGDSALYLCASTSSLDEKLFFGSGTQLSVL.

The chain is built from TRBV7-6 and TRBJ2-2; the match to TRBD2 covers 13 bases. Germline assignment: CDR1 SGHVS and CDR2 FNYEAQ. J gave up 7 bases and V 4 bases, and 3 bases lay outside the gene matches. The CDR3 extends over 15 amino acids. The CDR3 loop is CASSWTSGSGGELFF. DNA for the CDR3: TGTGCCAGCAGCTGGACTAGCGGGAGTGGCGGGGAGCTGTTTTTT.

The rearrangement joins TRBV27 to TRBJ1-1; D remains ambiguous. The germline gives CDR1 MNHEY, CDR2 SMNVEV (reference sequence). Between the trimmed V and J ends, which lost 6 bases and 4 bases, there was a span of 15 bases. The CDR3 runs to 14 residues. CDR3 coding DNA: TGTGCCAGCAGCGCCCCCGAGGAGGGCACTGAAGCTTTCTTT. Translated, it gives CASSAPEEGTEAFF.

This rearrangement joins TRBV6-5 to TRBJ2-4, with D uncertain. Germline CDR1 reads MNHEY; CDR2 reads SVGAGI. V lost 4 bases and J lost 3, with 16 bases in between. This CDR3 contains 16 residues. The CDR3 sequence: CASSSGPTQYKNIQYF. For the CDR3, the DNA is TGTGCCAGCAGTTCAGGCCCGACGCAATACAAAAACATTCAGTACTTC.

This chain connects TRBV28 to TRBJ2-2; TRBD1 agrees at 8 bases. Germline CDR1 reads MDHEN; CDR2 reads SYDVKM. This CDR3 contains 12 residues. CDR3 sequence reads: CYGQGDTGELFF. CDR3 DNA: TGTTATGGACAGGGCGACACCGGGGAGCTGTTTTTT.

The chain is built from TRBV18 and TRBJ2-7; 9 bases agree with TRBD2. The CDR3 contains 14 residues. Germline values: CDR1 KGHSH, CDR2 LQKENI. Trimming took 3 bases from V and 2 from J; bases not matched to a gene: 2. The CDR3 spells CASSPSGGPYEQYF. As DNA, the CDR3 is TGTGCCAGCTCACCTAGCGGGGGCCCCTACGAGCAGTACTTC.

The chain has TRBV5-6 and TRBJ1-2, with 9 bases that match TRBD1. The CDR3 is made up of 14 amino acids. CDR1 SGHDT and CDR2 YYEEEE come from the germline V gene. Trimming at V came to 2 bases and at J to 8 bases, leaving 7 bases not matched to a gene. The CDR3 DNA reads TGTGCCAGCAGCTTATACAGGGGGCTAGGAGGCTACACCTTC. It specifies CASSLYRGLGGYTF. Drawing the rest from reference TRBV5-6 and TRBJ1-2, the complete variable domain is DAGVTQSPTHLIKTRGQQVTLRCSPKSGHDTVSWYQQALGQGPQFIFQYYEEEERQRGNFPDRFSGHQFPNYSSELNVNALLLGDSALYLCASSLYRGLGGYTFGSGTRLTVV.

With regard to this clone: Other DNA sequences in this specimen translate into the identical CDR3. The J gene is TRBJ1-2, the V gene TRBV29-1, with D perhaps matching TRBD1 (5 bases). The CDR3 extends over 12 amino acids. The V gene's germline CDR1 is SQVTM and CDR2 ANQGSEA. Deletions cut 5 bases from V and 4 bases from J, with 11 bases between. CDR3 protein: CSVYQGSYGYTF. The CDR3 nucleotides read TGCAGCGTTTATCAGGGATCCTATGGCTACACCTTC.

This clone came up a few times. The rearrangement links TRBV27 to TRBJ2-7; a possible D gene is TRBD1 (5 bases). CDR1 is MNHEY, CDR2 SMNVEV, per germline (reference sequence). This CDR3 is 13 amino acids long. The ends were cut back, 4 bases at V and 4 bases at J, with 11 bases in the middle. CDR3 DNA sequence: TGTGCCAGCAGTTCTGGACAATTTTACGAGCAGTACTTC. It encodes CASSSGQFYEQYF.

This chain joins TRBV2 and TRBJ2-2; 10 nucleotides agree with TRBD2. CDR3 length: 16 residues. Germline CDR1 SNHLY, CDR2 FYNNEI. V shed 5 bases and J 3 bases; nucleotides not matched to a gene: 6. DNA of the CDR3: TGTGCCAGCAGTATAACTAGCGGGGATGACACCGGGGAGCTGTTTTTT. This codes for CASSITSGDDTGELFF.

The V and J genes are TRBV4-1 and TRBJ1-5; D is undetermined. The CDR3 runs to 14 residues. CDR1 and CDR2 from the germline V gene are MGHRA and YSYEKL. The V end lost 0 bases, the J end lost 5 bases, and 8 bases lay between the germline ends. CDR3 region: CASSQDRRDQPQHF. CDR3 nucleotide sequence: TGCGCCAGCAGCCAAGATAGGCGGGATCAGCCCCAGCATTTT.

The rearrangement links TRBV4-1 to TRBJ2-6; 8 bases agree with TRBD2. CDR3 size: 16 residues. Germline V gives CDR1 MGHRA, CDR2 YSYEKL. Germline trimming cut 4 bases from V and 0 bases from J; bases unmatched to any gene: 2. The CDR3 region has the DNA TGCGCCAGCAGCCGCGGGGGGATCTCTGGGGCCAACGTCCTGACTTTC. Translating gives CASSRGGISGANVLTF.

The gene calls are TRBV21-1 and TRBJ2-5; the DNA was not used to check the table's D call, TRBD1. TRBV21-1 has pseudogene status. CDR3 length: 16 residues. CDR3 nucleotide sequence: TGTGCCAGAGACAGACCTAAAAAGACCTGGCCAAGGACCCAGTACTTC. Protein product: CARDRPKKTWPRTQYF.

In this sample, this clone turned up once. The chain employs TRBV11-3 and TRBJ1-1, with D uncertain. The CDR3 has 13 amino acids. V shed 1 base and J shed 6 bases, with 9 bases lying between them. Germline V CDR1 and CDR2: SGHNT, YENEEA. The CDR3 bases are TGTGCCAGCAGCTTAGGTGGAGGAGCTGAAGCTTTCTTT. As protein: CASSLGGGAEAFF. The full variable domain, rest sourced from reference TRBV11-3 and TRBJ1-1, is EAGVVQSPRYKIIEKKQPVAFWCNPISGHNTLYWYLQNLGQGPELLIRYENEEAVDDSQLPKDRFSAERLKGVDSTLKIQPAELGDSAVYLCASSLGGGAEAFFGQGTRLTVV.

The chain has TRBV4-1 and TRBJ2-5; TRBD2 matches 7 bases. J was trimmed by 5 bases and V by 1 base; bases with no gene match: 4. Germline V gene sequence: CDR1 MGHRA, CDR2 YSYEKL. This CDR3 is built from 14 residues. Written as DNA, the CDR3 is TGCGCCAGCAGCCAAGCCGGGACTAAGGAGACCCAGTACTTC. Protein: CASSQAGTKETQYF.

This clone was observed once. The chain links TRBV6-4 to TRBJ2-1; possible D gene TRBD2, 6 bases. CDR1 MRHNA and CDR2 SNTAGT come from the germline V gene. The CDR3 consists of 17 residues. The V gene lost 0 bases and the J gene lost 6 bases, with 18 bases spanning the gap. The CDR3 nucleotides read TGTGCCAGCAGTGACTCGAGTGTGACTAGTGGGTCCAATGAGCAGTTCTTC. Amino acid sequence: CASSDSSVTSGSNEQFF.

The chain is built from TRBV19 and TRBJ1-2; TRBD1 agrees at 9 bases. This CDR3 is built from 13 residues. Germline V gene sequence: CDR1 LNHDA, CDR2 SQIVND (reference sequence). V was clipped by 7 bases and J by 8 bases; unmatched bases: 8. The CDR3 region has the DNA TGTGCCAGTACCTGGACAGGGGAGTACGGCTACACCTTC. Its translation: CASTWTGEYGYTF.

J is TRBJ2-2 and V is TRBV7-8; 15 positions match TRBD2. This CDR3 has 18 amino acids. Trimming took 4 bases from V and 1 from J; bases not matched to a gene: 4. CDR1 and CDR2 from the germline V gene are SGHVS and FQNEAQ. The CDR3 DNA is TGTGCCAGCAGCTCCGGACTAGCGGGGGGGAGGAACACCGGGGAGCTGTTTTTT. Translation: CASSSGLAGGRNTGELFF.

This chain uses TRBV5-1 with TRBJ2-7; TRBD1 matches 7 bases. Germline V CDR1 and CDR2: SGHRS, YFSETQ. After removal of 3 bases from V and 2 bases from J, the junction contained 8 bases not matched to a gene. CDR3 size: 15 residues. CDR3 nucleotide sequence: TGCGCCAGCAGCTACACCGGGACAGAGACCTACGAGCAGTACTTC. This gives the protein CASSYTGTETYEQYF.

The count of this clone is one. The CDR3, as DNA: TGTGCCAGCAGTTTATCGGGAAGGGAGGGAAGAAATACGCAGTATTTT. This translates into CASSLSGREGRNTQYF. J is TRBJ2-3 and V is TRBV27, with 7 bases matching TRBD2. The V and J ends lost 0 bases and 7 bases, in that order; junction bases with no gene match: 10. Germline V gene lookup returns CDR1 MNHEY and CDR2 SMNVEV (reference sequence). The length of the CDR3 is 16 residues.